This T cell receptor (beta chain) was sequenced during a study of cytomegalovirus exposure and HLA in healthy donors. Study conclusions and caveats: An analysis done earlier found most TCR beta V segments productive about 90% or about 30% of the time. The authors confirmed in vitro that three CMV-associated chains were specific for CMV antigens.

The table lists this clone with a few counts. No antigen is known for it. V lost 0 bases to trimming and J lost 12 bases, with 15 bases between them. The CDR3 runs to 14 residues. CDR1 is SGHTA, CDR2 FQGNSA, per germline. PCR primers comprised 60 Vbeta and 13 Jbeta primers. TCRdb's table, derived via immunoSEQ multiplex PCR, lists solely in-frame clones and lacks some. The data contain approximately 150,000 clones, approximately 80% of them seen just once; the ten biggest clones take up approximately 3%. Sequencing was performed on PBMCs. The V gene is TRBV7-2, the J gene TRBJ2-1, with D possibly TRBD2 on 5 matching bases. The sequence was obtained from a male donor in good health and CMV-seronegative. The CDR3 region has the DNA TGTGCCAGCAGCTTAGCGCTCCGGGGAGTAGGGCAGTTCTTC. The encoded protein is CASSLALRGVGQFF.